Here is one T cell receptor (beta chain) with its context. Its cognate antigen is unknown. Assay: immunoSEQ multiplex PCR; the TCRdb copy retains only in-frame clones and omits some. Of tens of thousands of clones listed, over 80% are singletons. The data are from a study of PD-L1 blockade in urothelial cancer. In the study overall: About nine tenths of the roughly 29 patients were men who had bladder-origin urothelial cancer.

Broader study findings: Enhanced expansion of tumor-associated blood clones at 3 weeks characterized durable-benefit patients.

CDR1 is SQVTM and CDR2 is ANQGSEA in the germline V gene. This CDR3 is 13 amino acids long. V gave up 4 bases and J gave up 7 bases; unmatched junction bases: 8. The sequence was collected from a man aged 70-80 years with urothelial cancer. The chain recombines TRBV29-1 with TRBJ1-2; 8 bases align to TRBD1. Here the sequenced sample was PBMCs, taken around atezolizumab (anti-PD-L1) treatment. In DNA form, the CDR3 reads TGCAGCGTTGGAGGGCAGGGGGCGCTTGGCTACACCTTC. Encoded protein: CSVGGQGALGYTF.